The 23 T cell receptor beta chains in this list originate from one sample, sequenced in a study of blood T cell repertoires in COVID-19. TCRdb's copy holds only in-frame clones and misses some; the assay was immunoSEQ multiplex PCR. Of around 57,000 clones listed, approximately 88% are singletons. The sample comprised peripheral blood. The receptors shown here come from a human donor in a cohort sampled during active COVID-19.

The chain employs TRBV5-6 and TRBJ2-7; no reliable D call. The CDR3 length is 15 residues. The germline V gene encodes CDR1 SGHDT and CDR2 YYEEEE. The ends were cut back, 4 bases at V and 6 bases at J, with 20 bases in the middle. In nucleotides, the CDR3 is TGTGCCAGCAGCCCCCGCCCATACCGAGCCTCCGAGCAGTACTTC. Residues: CASSPRPYRASEQYF.

The chain employs TRBV6-4 and TRBJ1-1; no reliable D call. The CDR3 has 14 amino acids. V shed 0 bases and J shed 3 bases, with 8 bases lying between them. In germline, CDR1 is MRHNA, CDR2 SNTAGT. In DNA, the CDR3 is TGTGCCAGCAGTGACTCGTCGGAGGACACTGAAGCTTTCTTT. Its translation: CASSDSSEDTEAFF.

This clone has only a few counts. The chain joins TRBV7-9 to TRBJ2-5; D might be TRBD2 (6 bases). The CDR3 has 14 amino acids. Germline values: CDR1 SEHNR, CDR2 FQNEAQ (reference sequence). Trimming cost V 5 bases and J 4 bases, with 14 bases left between them. CDR3 region: CASSRLSEGETQYF. CDR3 DNA: TGTGCCAGCAGCCGCCTGTCGGAGGGAGAGACCCAGTACTTC.

The chain combines TRBV29-1 with TRBJ2-7; 8 positions agree with TRBD2. Trimming removed 4 bases from V and 4 bases from J; junction bases left unmatched: 6. Germline lookup yields CDR1 SQVTM and CDR2 ANQGSEA. CDR3 size: 13 residues. CDR3 protein: CSVVGLAGYEQYF. For the CDR3, the DNA is TGCAGCGTTGTCGGGCTAGCGGGTTACGAGCAGTACTTC.

The rearrangement joins TRBV19 to TRBJ2-2; D uncertain. From germline, CDR1 is LNHDA and CDR2 SQIVND (reference sequence). The V end lost 7 bases, the J end lost 0 bases, and 12 bases lay between the germline ends. This CDR3 is built from 15 residues. This chain's CDR3 is CASNPHSSNTGELFF. The CDR3 DNA reads as TGTGCCAGTAACCCCCATAGTTCGAACACCGGGGAGCTGTTTTTT.

The chain combines TRBV5-8 with TRBJ2-4, with D possibly TRBD2 on 6 matching bases. Trimming removed 7 bases from V and 1 base from J, with 15 bases in between. This CDR3 region has 15 residues. CDR1 is SGHTS and CDR2 is YDEGEE in the germline V gene. This CDR3 is CASHRGGGAKNIQYF. The CDR3 bases are TGTGCCAGCCACCGCGGTGGGGGGGCCAAAAACATTCAGTACTTC.

In its sample, this clone was seen a few times. The rearrangement uses TRBV20-1 and TRBJ1-3; weak D call: TRBD1 (6 bases). With 3 bases removed from V and 1 base from J, the gap between germline ends came to 13 bases. This CDR3 has 15 residues. CDR1 and CDR2 from the germline V gene are DFQATT and SNEGSKA (reference sequence). The CDR3 is CSASGGQKSGNTIYF. DNA for the CDR3: TGCAGTGCTAGTGGTGGACAGAAGTCTGGAAACACCATATATTTT.

V and J are TRBV6-5 and TRBJ1-2; maybe TRBD1 (5 bases). V dropped 7 bases and J dropped 2 bases, with 11 bases sitting between them. The CDR3 extends over 13 amino acids. The germline gives CDR1 MNHEY, CDR2 SVGAGI. The CDR3 reads CASKAGRNYGYTF. The DNA for the CDR3 is TGTGCCAGCAAGGCAGGGCGGAACTATGGCTACACCTTC.

The chain couples TRBV4-3 to TRBJ2-3; D is possibly TRBD2 (7 bases). Germline CDR1 is LGHNA and CDR2 is YSLEER. Trimming removed 4 bases at V and 4 bases at J, with 12 bases between. The CDR3 has 14 residues. The CDR3 reads CASSLGGPPDTQYF. The CDR3 DNA reads TGCGCCAGCAGCCTCGGGGGGCCCCCAGATACGCAGTATTTT.

The V and J genes are TRBV5-8 and TRBJ2-3; TRBD1 agrees at 10 bases. This CDR3 region has 17 residues. Per the germline V gene, CDR1 is SGHTS and CDR2 is YDEGEE. Trimming cost V 0 bases and J 3 bases; bases outside gene matches: 7. CDR3 protein: CASSLVGGTGVTDTQYF. CDR3 coding DNA: TGTGCCAGCAGCTTGGTTGGTGGGACAGGGGTAACAGATACGCAGTATTTT.

The rearrangement links TRBV18 to TRBJ2-7; 10 bases agree with TRBD1. Germline V gene data show CDR1 as KGHSH and CDR2 as LQKENI. V trimming: 3 bases; J trimming: 5 bases; junction bases outside the gene matches: 7. The CDR3 is made up of 15 amino acids. The CDR3 spells CASSPTGQGVDEQYF. The CDR3 region has the DNA TGTGCCAGCTCACCCACCGGACAGGGGGTCGACGAGCAGTACTTC.

The V and J genes are TRBV19 and TRBJ1-6; unclear D gene. This CDR3 is built from 13 residues. From germline, CDR1 is LNHDA and CDR2 SQIVND (reference sequence). The V gene lost 6 bases and the J gene lost 4 bases, with 7 bases spanning the gap. The CDR3 protein is CASRSLYNSPLHF. The CDR3 bases are TGTGCCAGTAGGAGCCTGTATAATTCACCCCTCCACTTT. Drawing the rest from reference TRBV19 and TRBJ1-6, the complete variable domain is DGGITQSPKYLFRKEGQNVTLSCEQNLNHDAMYWYRQDPGQGLRLIYYSQIVNDFQKGDIAEGYSVSREKKESFPLTVTSAQKNPTAFYLCASRSLYNSPLHFGNGTRLTVT.

The chain uses TRBV18 and TRBJ2-2, with a tentative D call TRBD2 (6 bases). CDR1 is KGHSH and CDR2 is LQKENI in the germline V gene. The CDR3 consists of 15 residues. V dropped 6 bases and J dropped 7 bases, with 18 bases sitting between them. In DNA form, the CDR3 reads TGTGCCAGCTCCCCGGGACTGACGGAAGTCGGGGAGCTGTTTTTT. Translating gives CASSPGLTEVGELFF.

This clone was seen a handful of times. The CDR3 nucleotides read TGTGCCAGCAGCCGGGACAGAGACCATGAAGCTTTCTTT. Protein: CASSRDRDHEAFF. The V and J genes are TRBV11-2 and TRBJ1-1, with TRBD1 matching 7 bases. V shed 5 bases and J 7 bases; nucleotides not matched to a gene: 7. The CDR3 is made up of 13 amino acids. In germline, CDR1 is SGHAT, CDR2 FQNNGV.

The chain couples TRBV3-1 (or the pseudogene TRBV3-2) to TRBJ2-3, with D perhaps matching TRBD1 (5 bases). Trimming cost V 3 bases and J 4 bases, with 17 bases left between them. The germline V gene encodes CDR1 LGHDT and CDR2 YNNKEL (reference sequence). The CDR3 spans 16 residues. The CDR3 sequence is CASSQHRQSSPDTQYF. CDR3 DNA sequence: TGTGCCAGCAGCCAGCATAGACAGTCCTCCCCAGATACGCAGTATTTT.

This chain links TRBV5-6 with TRBJ2-5; 10 bases map to TRBD2. Germline lookup yields CDR1 SGHDT and CDR2 YYEEEE. V shed 2 bases, J shed 2 bases, and the junction held 6 bases outside the gene matches. The CDR3 spans 16 residues. The CDR3: CASSLLSGRVQETQYF. DNA of the CDR3: TGTGCCAGCAGCTTACTCAGCGGGAGGGTACAAGAGACCCAGTACTTC.

The chain has TRBV5-1 and TRBJ2-3; 16 positions match TRBD2. CDR3 length: 18 amino acids. CDR1 is SGHRS and CDR2 is YFSETQ in the germline V gene. The V segment lost 5 bases and the J segment 4 bases; nucleotides outside the gene matches: 10. The DNA for the CDR3 is TGCGCCAGCAGTTTGACGCCTGGGACTAGCGGGAGGGCAGATACGCAGTATTTT. Translation gives CASSLTPGTSGRADTQYF.

This chain joins TRBV18 and TRBJ2-7, with TRBD1 identical over 7 bases. Germline trimming cut 4 bases from V and 3 bases from J; bases unmatched to any gene: 9. Germline CDR1 is KGHSH and CDR2 is LQKENI. This CDR3 is built from 15 residues. The CDR3 nucleotides are TGTGCCAGCTCACTTACCGGGACAGATAACTACGAGCAGTACTTC. Residues: CASSLTGTDNYEQYF.

V and J are TRBV11-3 and TRBJ2-5; 10 nucleotides line up with TRBD1. Trimming cost V 2 bases and J 5 bases; bases outside gene matches: 5. The CDR3 spans 15 residues. Per germline, CDR1 SGHNT and CDR2 YENEEA. CDR3: CASSLTGTGVETQYF. The CDR3 DNA reads as TGTGCCAGCAGCTTAACCGGGACAGGGGTTGAGACCCAGTACTTC.

The J gene is TRBJ1-4, the V gene TRBV2; tentative D call: TRBD1 (6 bases). V lost 6 bases, J lost 8 bases, and 22 bases lay in between. This CDR3 has 16 amino acids. Germline V gene sequence: CDR1 SNHLY, CDR2 FYNNEI. The CDR3 sequence is CASRGLNRAVGEKLFF. The CDR3 nucleotides read TGTGCCAGCAGGGGTTTAAACAGGGCGGTCGGCGAAAAACTGTTTTTT.

The chain couples TRBV7-9 to TRBJ1-1; 8 bases fit TRBD1. Germline CDR1 is SEHNR and CDR2 is FQNEAQ (reference sequence). This CDR3 is 15 amino acids long. V lost 3 bases and J lost 1; bases outside the gene matches: 4. CDR3 loop: CASSFNRGKNTEAFF. Here the CDR3 DNA reads TGTGCCAGCAGCTTTAACAGGGGGAAGAACACTGAAGCTTTCTTT.

This chain uses TRBV5-6 with TRBJ2-3, with D tentatively TRBD2 (6 bases). The germline V gene has CDR1 SGHDT and CDR2 YYEEEE. Trimming took off 0 bases at V and 2 bases at J, with 10 bases between the two ends. This CDR3 contains 15 residues. The CDR3 reads CASSLGLAITDTQYF. CDR3 in DNA: TGTGCCAGCAGCTTGGGGCTAGCGATCACAGATACGCAGTATTTT.

The V and J genes are TRBV2 and TRBJ2-7, with TRBD1 matching over 7 bases. The CDR3 totals 13 residues. Trimming at V came to 6 bases and at J to 4 bases, leaving 6 bases not matched to a gene. Looked up from germline, CDR1 is SNHLY and CDR2 is FYNNEI. The CDR3, as DNA: TGTGCCAGCAGGTATGGACAGGCATACGAGCAGTACTTC. It yields the protein CASRYGQAYEQYF.